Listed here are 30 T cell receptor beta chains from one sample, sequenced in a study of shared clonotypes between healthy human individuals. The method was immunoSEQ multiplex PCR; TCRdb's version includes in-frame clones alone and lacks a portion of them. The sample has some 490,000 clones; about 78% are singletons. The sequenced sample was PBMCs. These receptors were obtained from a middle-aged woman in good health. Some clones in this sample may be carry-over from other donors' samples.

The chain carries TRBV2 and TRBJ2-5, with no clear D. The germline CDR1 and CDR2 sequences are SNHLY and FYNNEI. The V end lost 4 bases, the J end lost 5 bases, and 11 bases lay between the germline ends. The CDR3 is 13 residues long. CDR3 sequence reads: CASSVIPWETQYF. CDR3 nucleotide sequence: TGTGCCAGCAGTGTGATCCCTTGGGAGACCCAGTACTTC.

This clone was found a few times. The CDR3 region is CASSSRDSYEQYF. CDR3 bases: TGTGCCAGCAGTAGCCGGGACTCCTACGAGCAGTACTTC. This chain links TRBV28 with TRBJ2-7; possible D gene TRBD2, 5 bases. V was clipped by 5 bases and J by 0 bases, with 8 bases between them. The CDR3 covers 13 residues. CDR1 and CDR2 (germline): MDHEN, SYDVKM.

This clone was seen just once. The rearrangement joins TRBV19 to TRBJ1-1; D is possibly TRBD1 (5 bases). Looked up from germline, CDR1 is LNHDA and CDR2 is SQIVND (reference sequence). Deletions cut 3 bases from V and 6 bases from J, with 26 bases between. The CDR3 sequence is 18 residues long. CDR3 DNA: TGTGCCAGTAGTATTTTCCCCCGGGCAGGGAGCCGAAGGGCTGAAGCTTTCTTT. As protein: CASSIFPRAGSRRAEAFF.

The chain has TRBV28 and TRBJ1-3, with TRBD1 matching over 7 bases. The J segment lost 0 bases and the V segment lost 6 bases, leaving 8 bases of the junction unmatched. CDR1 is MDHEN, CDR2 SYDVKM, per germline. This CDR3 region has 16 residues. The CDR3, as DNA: TGTGCCAGCAGAACTCCTGGGACAGTCTCTGGAAACACCATATATTTT. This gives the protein CASRTPGTVSGNTIYF. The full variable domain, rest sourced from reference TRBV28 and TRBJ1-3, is DVKVTQSSRYLVKRTGEKVFLECVQDMDHENMFWYRQDPGLGLRLIYFSYDVKMKEKGDIPEGYSVSREKKERFSLILESASTNQTSMYLCASRTPGTVSGNTIYFGEGSWLTVV.

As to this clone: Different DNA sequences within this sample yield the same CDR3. CDR3 protein: CASSSSNTGELFF. CDR3 DNA: TGTGCCAGCAGTTCTAGTAACACCGGGGAGCTGTTTTTT. The chain is built from TRBV27 and TRBJ2-2; D not certain. V gave up 4 bases and J gave up 2 bases, with 5 bases separating them. The CDR3 consists of 13 residues. CDR1 is MNHEY, CDR2 SMNVEV, per germline (reference sequence).

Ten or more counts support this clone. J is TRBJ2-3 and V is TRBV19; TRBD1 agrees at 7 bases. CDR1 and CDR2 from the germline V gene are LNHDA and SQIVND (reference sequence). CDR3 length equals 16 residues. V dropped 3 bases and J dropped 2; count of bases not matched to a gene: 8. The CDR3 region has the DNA TGTGCCAGTAGTATGCCCCGGGACAGACTCACAGATACGCAGTATTTT. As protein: CASSMPRDRLTDTQYF.

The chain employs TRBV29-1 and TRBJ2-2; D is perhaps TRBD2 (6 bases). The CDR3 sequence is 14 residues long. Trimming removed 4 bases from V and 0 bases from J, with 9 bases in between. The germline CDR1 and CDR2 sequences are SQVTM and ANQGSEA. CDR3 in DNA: TGCAGCGTTGCGGGCGGGGCGAACACCGGGGAGCTGTTTTTT. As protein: CSVAGGANTGELFF.

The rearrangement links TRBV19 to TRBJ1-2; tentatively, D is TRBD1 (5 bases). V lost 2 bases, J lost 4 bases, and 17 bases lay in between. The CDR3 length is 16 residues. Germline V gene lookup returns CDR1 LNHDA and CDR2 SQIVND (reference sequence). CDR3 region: CASSIRPGRTLYGYTF. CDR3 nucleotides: TGTGCCAGTAGTATAAGGCCGGGACGGACCCTCTATGGCTACACCTTC.

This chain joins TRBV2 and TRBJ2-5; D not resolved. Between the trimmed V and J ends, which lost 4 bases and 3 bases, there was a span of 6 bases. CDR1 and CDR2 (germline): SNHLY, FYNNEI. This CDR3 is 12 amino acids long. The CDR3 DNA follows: TGTGCCAGCAGTGTGGTCGAAGAGACCCAGTACTTC. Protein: CASSVVEETQYF.

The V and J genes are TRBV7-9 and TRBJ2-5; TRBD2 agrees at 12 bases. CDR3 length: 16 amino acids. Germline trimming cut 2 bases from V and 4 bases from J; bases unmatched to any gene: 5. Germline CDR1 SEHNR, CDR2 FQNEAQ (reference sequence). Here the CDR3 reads CASSLLASGRGETQYF. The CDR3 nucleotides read TGTGCCAGCAGCTTACTTGCTAGCGGGAGGGGAGAGACCCAGTACTTC.

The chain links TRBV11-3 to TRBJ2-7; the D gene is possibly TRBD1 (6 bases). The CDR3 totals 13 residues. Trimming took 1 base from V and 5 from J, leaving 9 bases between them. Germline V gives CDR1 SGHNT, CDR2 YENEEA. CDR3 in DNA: TGTGCCAGCAGCTTAGCCCCAGGGGACGAGCAGTACTTC. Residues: CASSLAPGDEQYF.

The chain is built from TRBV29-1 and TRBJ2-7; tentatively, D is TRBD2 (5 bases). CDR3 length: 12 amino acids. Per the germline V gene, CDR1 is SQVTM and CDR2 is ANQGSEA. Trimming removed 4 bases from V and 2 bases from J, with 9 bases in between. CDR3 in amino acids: CSVGEGTYEQYF. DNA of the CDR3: TGCAGCGTTGGAGAGGGCACCTACGAGCAGTACTTC.

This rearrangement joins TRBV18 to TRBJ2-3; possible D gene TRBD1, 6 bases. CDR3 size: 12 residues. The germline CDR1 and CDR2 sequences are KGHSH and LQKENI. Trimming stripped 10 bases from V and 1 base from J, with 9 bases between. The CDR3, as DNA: TGTGCCACAGGGGTCGGCACAGATACGCAGTATTTT. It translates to CATGVGTDTQYF.

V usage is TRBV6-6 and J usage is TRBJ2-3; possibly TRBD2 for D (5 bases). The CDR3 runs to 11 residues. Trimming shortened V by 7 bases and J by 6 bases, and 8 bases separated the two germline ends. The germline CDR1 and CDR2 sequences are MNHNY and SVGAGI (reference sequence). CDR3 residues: CASISGDTQYF. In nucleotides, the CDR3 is TGTGCCAGCATTTCGGGGGATACGCAGTATTTT.

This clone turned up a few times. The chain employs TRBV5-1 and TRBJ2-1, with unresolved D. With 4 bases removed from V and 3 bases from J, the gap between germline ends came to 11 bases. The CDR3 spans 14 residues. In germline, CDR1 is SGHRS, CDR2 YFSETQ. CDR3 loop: CASSLDGYYNEQFF. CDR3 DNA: TGCGCCAGCAGCCTGGATGGGTACTACAATGAGCAGTTCTTC.

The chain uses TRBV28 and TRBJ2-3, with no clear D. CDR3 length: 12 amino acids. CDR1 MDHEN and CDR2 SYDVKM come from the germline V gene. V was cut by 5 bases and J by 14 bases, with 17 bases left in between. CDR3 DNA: TGTGCCAGCAGTAACCGGGCCCGTTTCCCGTATTTT. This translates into CASSNRARFPYF.

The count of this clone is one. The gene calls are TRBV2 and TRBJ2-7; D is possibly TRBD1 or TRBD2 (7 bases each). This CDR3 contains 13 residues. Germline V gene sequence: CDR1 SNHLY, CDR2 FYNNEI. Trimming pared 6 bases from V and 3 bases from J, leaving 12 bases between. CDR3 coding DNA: TGTGCCAGCAGGGGCAGGGGGGGCTACGAGCAGTACTTC. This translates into CASRGRGGYEQYF.

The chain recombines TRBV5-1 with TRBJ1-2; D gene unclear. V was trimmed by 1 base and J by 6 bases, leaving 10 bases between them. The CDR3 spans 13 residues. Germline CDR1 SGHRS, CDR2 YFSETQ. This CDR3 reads CASSLRPSDGYTF. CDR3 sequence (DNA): TGCGCCAGCAGCTTGAGGCCTTCCGATGGCTACACCTTC.

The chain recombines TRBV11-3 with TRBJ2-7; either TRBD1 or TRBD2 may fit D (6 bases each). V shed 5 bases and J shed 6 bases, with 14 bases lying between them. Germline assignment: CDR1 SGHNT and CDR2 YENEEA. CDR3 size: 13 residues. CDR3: CASSRGLATEQYF. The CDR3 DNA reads TGTGCCAGCAGCCGGGGGCTAGCGACCGAGCAGTACTTC.

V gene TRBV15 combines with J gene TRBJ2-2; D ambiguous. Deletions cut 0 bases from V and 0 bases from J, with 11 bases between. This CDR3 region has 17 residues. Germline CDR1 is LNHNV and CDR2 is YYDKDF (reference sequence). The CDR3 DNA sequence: TGTGCCACCAGCAGAGATAGGAGTAGACCGAACACCGGGGAGCTGTTTTTT. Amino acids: CATSRDRSRPNTGELFF.

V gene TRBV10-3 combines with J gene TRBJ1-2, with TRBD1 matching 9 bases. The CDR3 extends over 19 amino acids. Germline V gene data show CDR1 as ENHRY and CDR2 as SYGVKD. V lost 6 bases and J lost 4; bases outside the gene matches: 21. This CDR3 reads CAIRMETGTGIEHSYGYTF. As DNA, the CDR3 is TGTGCCATCAGGATGGAAACCGGGACAGGGATCGAACACTCCTATGGCTACACCTTC.

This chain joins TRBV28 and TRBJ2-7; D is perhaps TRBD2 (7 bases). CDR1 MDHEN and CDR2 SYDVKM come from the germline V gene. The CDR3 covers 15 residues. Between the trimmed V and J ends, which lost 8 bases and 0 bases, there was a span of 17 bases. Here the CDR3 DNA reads TGTGCCAGCGAACGAGGGGGGGCGAGCTCCTACGAGCAGTACTTC. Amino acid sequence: CASERGGASSYEQYF. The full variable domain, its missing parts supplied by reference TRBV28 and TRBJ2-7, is DVKVTQSSRYLVKRTGEKVFLECVQDMDHENMFWYRQDPGLGLRLIYFSYDVKMKEKGDIPEGYSVSREKKERFSLILESASTNQTSMYLCASERGGASSYEQYFGPGTRLTVT.

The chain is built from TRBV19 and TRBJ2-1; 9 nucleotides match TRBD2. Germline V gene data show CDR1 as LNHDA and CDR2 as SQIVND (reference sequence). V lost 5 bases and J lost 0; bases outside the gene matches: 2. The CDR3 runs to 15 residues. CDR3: CASSLAGHSYNEQFF. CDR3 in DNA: TGTGCCAGTAGTCTAGCGGGACACTCCTACAATGAGCAGTTCTTC.

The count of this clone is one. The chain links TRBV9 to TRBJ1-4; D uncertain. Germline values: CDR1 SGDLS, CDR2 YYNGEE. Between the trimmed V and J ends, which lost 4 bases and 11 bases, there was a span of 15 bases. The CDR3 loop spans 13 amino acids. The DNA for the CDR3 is TGTGCCAGCAGCCCCAGTAGTTCAAGGAAACTGTTTTTT. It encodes CASSPSSSRKLFF.

The CDR3 bases are TGTGCCATCAAGGGTCCGCAGAAAGAGACCCAGTACTTC. Translating gives CAIKGPQKETQYF. This chain connects TRBV10-3 to TRBJ2-5; D is unclear. This CDR3 has 13 amino acids. The germline CDR1 and CDR2 sequences are ENHRY and SYGVKD. V lost 7 bases and J lost 3, with 12 bases in between.

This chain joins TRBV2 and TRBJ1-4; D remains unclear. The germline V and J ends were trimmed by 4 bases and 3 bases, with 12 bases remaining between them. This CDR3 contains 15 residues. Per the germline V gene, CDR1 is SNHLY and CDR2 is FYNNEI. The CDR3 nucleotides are TGTGCCAGCAGTGCCCGGGCCCTCCCTAATGAAAAACTGTTTTTT. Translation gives CASSARALPNEKLFF.

The CDR3 region is CASSRAAMNTEAFF. The CDR3 DNA sequence: TGTGCCAGCAGTAGGGCAGCCATGAACACTGAAGCTTTCTTT. The V and J genes are TRBV6-1 and TRBJ1-1; no definite D call. Per germline, CDR1 MNHNS and CDR2 SASEGT. The CDR3 has 14 amino acids. Trimming left V 5 bases short and J 0 bases short, with 10 bases between.

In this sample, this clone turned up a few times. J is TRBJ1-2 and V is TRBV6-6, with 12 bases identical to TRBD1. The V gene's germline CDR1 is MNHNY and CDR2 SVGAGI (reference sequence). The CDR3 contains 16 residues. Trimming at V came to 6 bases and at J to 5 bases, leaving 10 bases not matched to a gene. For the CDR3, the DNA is TGTGCCAGCAGACCACCGGGACAGGGGGCCAGATATGGCTACACCTTC. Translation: CASRPPGQGARYGYTF.

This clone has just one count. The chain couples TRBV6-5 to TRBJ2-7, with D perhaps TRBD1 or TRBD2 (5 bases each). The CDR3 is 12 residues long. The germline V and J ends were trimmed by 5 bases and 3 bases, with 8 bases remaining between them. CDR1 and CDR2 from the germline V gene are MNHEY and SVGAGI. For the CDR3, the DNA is TGTGCCAGCAGTGGGGCGGGCTACGAGCAGTACTTC. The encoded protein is CASSGAGYEQYF.

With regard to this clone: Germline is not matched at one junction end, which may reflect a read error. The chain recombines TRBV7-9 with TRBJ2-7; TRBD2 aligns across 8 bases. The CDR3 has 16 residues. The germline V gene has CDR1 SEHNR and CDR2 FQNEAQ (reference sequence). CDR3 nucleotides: TGTGCCAGCGGCTTAAGGGCAGCGGGGGTAAGGTACGAGCAGTACTTC. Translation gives CASGLRAAGVRYEQYF.